These 9 T cell receptor beta chains originate from one sample sequenced in a study of blood T cell repertoires in COVID-19. Assay: immunoSEQ multiplex PCR; the TCRdb copy retains only in-frame clones and omits some. The sample records around 360,000 clones, roughly 87% being singletons. Sequenced: PBMCs or T cells enriched from blood (not recorded which). The receptors originated from a woman in her thirties who had recovered from COVID-19.

The chain carries TRBV11-2 and TRBJ2-1; the D gene is possibly TRBD2 (5 bases). This CDR3 region has 15 residues. Germline-derived CDR1 and CDR2 are SGHAT and FQNNGV. V was cut by 5 bases and J by 7 bases, with 18 bases left in between. The CDR3 is CASSPAGGGENEQFF. CDR3 in DNA: TGTGCCAGCAGCCCGGCTGGTGGTGGGGAGAATGAGCAGTTCTTC.

This rearrangement joins TRBV7-9 to TRBJ2-1; 14 bases match TRBD2. In germline, CDR1 is SEHNR, CDR2 FQNEAQ (reference sequence). V dropped 1 base and J dropped 3; count of bases not matched to a gene: 5. This CDR3 is built from 18 residues. CDR3 sequence reads: CASSLGTSGGPHYNEQFF. As DNA, the CDR3 is TGTGCCAGCAGCTTAGGGACTAGCGGGGGGCCCCACTACAATGAGCAGTTCTTC.

The chain couples TRBV7-2 to TRBJ2-3; 8 nucleotides match TRBD2. Germline loops: CDR1 SGHTA, CDR2 FQGNSA. The CDR3 totals 16 residues. The V segment lost 5 bases and the J segment 3 bases; nucleotides outside the gene matches: 10. Here the CDR3 DNA reads TGTGCCAGCAGCGTACAAGGGACTAGAGTAACAGATACGCAGTATTTT. Translation gives CASSVQGTRVTDTQYF. The full variable domain, with the rest looked up from reference TRBV7-2 and TRBJ2-3, is GAGVSQSPSNKVTEKGKDVELRCDPISGHTALYWYRQSLGQGLEFLIYFQGNSAPDKSGLPSDRFSAERTGGSVSTLTIQRTQQEDSAVYLCASSVQGTRVTDTQYFGPGTRLTVL.

V is TRBV5-1 and J is TRBJ1-2; no definite D call. V was clipped by 4 bases and J by 0 bases, with 16 bases between them. The CDR3 has 16 residues. In germline, CDR1 is SGHRS, CDR2 YFSETQ. In DNA, the CDR3 is TGCGCCAGCAGCATACAAACTAGTTCCCCTAACTATGGCTACACCTTC. Its translation: CASSIQTSSPNYGYTF.

This clone showed up just once. The genes are TRBV6-5 and TRBJ2-2; TRBD1 is a possible D gene (6 bases). Per germline, CDR1 MNHEY and CDR2 SVGAGI. V was trimmed by 2 bases and J by 13 bases, leaving 14 bases between them. The CDR3 totals 13 residues. The CDR3 DNA reads as TGTGCCAGCAGTTACGTTGACAGGAGTATGCTGTTTTTT. It yields the protein CASSYVDRSMLFF.

This sequence joins TRBV5-1 and TRBJ1-2; 9 bases are a match to TRBD1. V shed 2 bases and J 4 bases; nucleotides not matched to a gene: 6. From germline, CDR1 is SGHRS and CDR2 YFSETQ. The CDR3 extends over 15 amino acids. The DNA of the CDR3 is TGCGCCAGCAGCTTATTACAGGGGGCTGGCTATGGCTACACCTTC. Its protein product is CASSLLQGAGYGYTF.

The chain employs TRBV18 and TRBJ2-2; a possible D gene is TRBD2 (6 bases). Trimming stripped 0 bases from V and 7 bases from J, with 9 bases between. Per germline, CDR1 KGHSH and CDR2 LQKENI. The CDR3 has 14 amino acids. CDR3 loop: CASSPPIGSGELFF. The CDR3 bases are TGTGCCAGCTCACCACCCATCGGGAGCGGGGAGCTGTTTTTT.

The chain employs TRBV2 and TRBJ1-3, with 7 bases lining up with TRBD1. V gave up 5 bases and J gave up 0 bases; unmatched junction bases: 4. Germline V gives CDR1 SNHLY, CDR2 FYNNEI. This CDR3 has 15 residues. Written as DNA, the CDR3 is TGTGCCAGCAGTCCCACAGGGGCCTCTGGAAACACCATATATTTT. Translating it yields CASSPTGASGNTIYF.

The V gene is TRBV4-2, the J gene TRBJ1-4; no definite D call. The CDR3 covers 15 residues. Trimming left V 0 bases short and J 4 bases short, with 9 bases between. Per germline, CDR1 LGHNA and CDR2 YNFKEQ. DNA for the CDR3: TGTGCCAGCAGCCAAGATTTACAGCATAATGAAAAACTGTTTTTT. Amino acid sequence: CASSQDLQHNEKLFF.